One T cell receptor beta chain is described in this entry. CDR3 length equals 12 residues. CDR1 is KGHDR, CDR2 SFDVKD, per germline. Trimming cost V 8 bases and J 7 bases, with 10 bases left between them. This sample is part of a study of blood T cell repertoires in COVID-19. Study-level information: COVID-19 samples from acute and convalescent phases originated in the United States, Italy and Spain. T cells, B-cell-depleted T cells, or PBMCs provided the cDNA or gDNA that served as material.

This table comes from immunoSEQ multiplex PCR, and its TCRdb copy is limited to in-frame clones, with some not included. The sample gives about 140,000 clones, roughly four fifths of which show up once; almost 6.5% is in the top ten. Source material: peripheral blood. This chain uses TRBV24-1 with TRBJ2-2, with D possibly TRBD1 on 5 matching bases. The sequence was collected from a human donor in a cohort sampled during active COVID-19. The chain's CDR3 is CATNRIGGELFF. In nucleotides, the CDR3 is TGTGCCACCAACAGGATCGGCGGGGAGCTGTTTTTT.